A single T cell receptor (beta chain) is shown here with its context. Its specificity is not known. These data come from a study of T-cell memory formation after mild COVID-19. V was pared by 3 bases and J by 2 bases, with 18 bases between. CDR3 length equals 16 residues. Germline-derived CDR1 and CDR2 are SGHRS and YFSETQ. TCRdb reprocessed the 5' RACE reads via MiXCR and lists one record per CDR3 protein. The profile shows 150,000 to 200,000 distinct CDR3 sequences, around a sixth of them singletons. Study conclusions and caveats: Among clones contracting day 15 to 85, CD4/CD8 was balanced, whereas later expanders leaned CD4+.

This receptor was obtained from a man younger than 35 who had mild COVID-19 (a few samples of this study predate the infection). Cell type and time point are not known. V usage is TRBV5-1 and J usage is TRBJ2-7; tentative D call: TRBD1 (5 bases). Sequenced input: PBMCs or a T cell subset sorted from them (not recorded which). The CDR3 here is CASSSKPRTDTYEQYF. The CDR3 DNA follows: TGCGCCAGCAGCTCGAAACCTCGGACGGACACCTACGAGCAGTACTTC.